This T cell receptor beta chain derives from a study of Ad26.COV2.S vaccination and SARS-CoV-2 variants (dated by TCRdb to the early 2020s). Regarding the research as a whole: Donors in the vaccine arm were drawn from COV1001, a phase I-IIa trial of Ad26.COV2.S in healthy adults that was multicentre, randomized, double-blind and placebo-controlled. Participants in the trial were split at random into five groups of five each, receiving low-dose or high-dose Ad26.COV2.S once or twice, or else placebo on both occasions. A total of some 30 samples were included in the TCR-sequenced set, comprising about 20 Ad26.COV2.S vaccine recipients, 5 placebo recipients and 8 SARS-CoV-2 convalescent individuals. Throughout the experiments and outcome assessment, investigators stayed blinded to trial group allocation. TCRbeta repertoire sequencing served as the tool for gauging how specific and how broad the SARS-CoV-2-reactive T cell receptors were following Ad26.COV2.S vaccination. Ad26.COV2.S was administered intramuscularly at 5 x 10^10 or 1 x 10^11 viral particles, either as a single shot or as two shots given 56 days apart.

The immunoSEQ Assay was used to sequence TCRbeta CDR3 regions. After extraction, genomic DNA underwent amplification by bias-controlled multiplex PCR, followed by high-throughput sequencing. On the study's bioinformatics: To quantify the absolute abundance of each unique TCRbeta CDR3 region, sequences were collapsed and filtered. T cell fraction was estimated by normalizing TCRbeta template counts to usable DNA, which was measured by amplifying reference genes present in all nucleated cells. Repertoire TCRs were annotated as SARS-CoV-2-specific by exact matching of V gene, CDR3 amino acid sequence and J gene to a known reactive TCR set. The reference SARS-CoV-2 TCR set was derived from MIRA and filtered for enrichment in COVID-19-positive ImmuneCODE repertoires, a step that removed public or cross-reactive TCRs. Using the MIRA antigens, annotated TCRs were further analysed by specific ORF or by position within an ORF. Breadth was defined as annotated unique rearrangements over total unique productive rearrangements; depth was the summed frequency of those rearrangements. Group comparisons of TCR breadth used two-sided Wilcoxon rank-sum tests. TCRdb limited this immuneACCESS table to in-frame rearrangements with V and J called. A share of clones is missing; checked studies link under half to unresolved V genes, and the rest is unexplained. V and J calls plus clone size are reproduced from that table; the DNA served to infer D and trimming. Here the sample has 350,000 to 500,000 clones; roughly 91% occur a single time. Less than 5.5% of the sample comes from the top ten.

CDR1 and CDR2 are read off the germline V gene as SGHTA and FQGNSA. Inclusive of the bounding cysteine and phenylalanine, the CDR3 is 19 residues long. The entry retains the CDR3 DNA only, 57 bases that are in frame from base 1. Clipping removes 5 bases from V and 2 bases from J, with 17 as the unmatched junction base count. Points on this clone: No cognate antigen has been identified for it. Base qualities are missing; no much larger clone stands one base away.

This sample's treatment or condition label indicates: roughly 18 received Ad26.COV2.S at low or high dose, single or two shots; about five received placebo; per-sample allocation not given. Repertoires of vaccine and placebo recipients were sequenced from samples taken on day 63 after the first injection. Cohort 1b enrolled roughly 25 adults aged 18-55 years at a single site in Boston, USA, between 29 July and 7 August 2020. Ad26.COV2.S consisted of a replication-incompetent adenovirus type 26 vector by which a prefusion-stabilized SARS-CoV-2 spike protein from the original Wuhan strain was expressed. The paper's findings and limits, for the study overall: After vaccination, substantial breadth of spike-specific CD8+ and CD4+ T cell responses was reported. Spike-specific TCR breadth was higher in Ad26.COV2.S recipients than in placebo recipients (P = 0.0014). Comparing responses between vaccine doses or regimens was not something the study was powered to do. Vaccine and placebo recipients had comparable non-spike TCR breadth, which fits with the vaccine containing only spike. It was noted by the authors that total T cell responses may have been underestimated by the TCR breadth and depth analyses.

The sequence joins TRBV7-2 to TRBJ2-7; 11 bases in between match TRBD2. The starting material was peripheral blood, obtained in a trial of Ad26.COV2.S vaccine versus placebo. The clonotype originates from a person aged 18-65 years who received the Ad26.COV2.S COVID-19 vaccine or a placebo. The CDR3 protein: CASSATSIRLAGNPYEQYF. The nucleotides are TGTGCCAGCAGCGCCACCTCGATAAGACTAGCGGGAAACCCCTACGAGCAGTACTTC. This CDR3, with the reference TRBV7-2 and TRBJ2-7 proteins standing in past its ends, gives the full variable domain GAGVSQSPSNKVTEKGKDVELRCDPISGHTALYWYRQSLGQGLEFLIYFQGNSAPDKSGLPSDRFSAERTGGSVSTLTIQRTQQEDSAVYLCASSATSIRLAGNPYEQYFGPGTRLTVT.